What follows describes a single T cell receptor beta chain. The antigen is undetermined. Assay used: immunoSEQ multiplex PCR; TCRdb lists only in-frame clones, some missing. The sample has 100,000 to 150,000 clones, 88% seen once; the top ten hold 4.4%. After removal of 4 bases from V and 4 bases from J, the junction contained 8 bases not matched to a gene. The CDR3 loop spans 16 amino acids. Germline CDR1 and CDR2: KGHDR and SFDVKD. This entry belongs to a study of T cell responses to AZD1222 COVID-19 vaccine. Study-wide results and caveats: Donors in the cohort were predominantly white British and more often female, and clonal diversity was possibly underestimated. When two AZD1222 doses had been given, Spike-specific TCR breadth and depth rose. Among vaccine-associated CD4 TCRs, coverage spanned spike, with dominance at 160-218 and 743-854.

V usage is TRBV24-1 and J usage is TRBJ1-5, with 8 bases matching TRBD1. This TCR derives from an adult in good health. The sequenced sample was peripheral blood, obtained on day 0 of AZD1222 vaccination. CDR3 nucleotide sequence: TGTGCCACCAGTGACCGAGACAGGGGTAGAAATCAGCCCCAGCATTTT. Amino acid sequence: CATSDRDRGRNQPQHF.